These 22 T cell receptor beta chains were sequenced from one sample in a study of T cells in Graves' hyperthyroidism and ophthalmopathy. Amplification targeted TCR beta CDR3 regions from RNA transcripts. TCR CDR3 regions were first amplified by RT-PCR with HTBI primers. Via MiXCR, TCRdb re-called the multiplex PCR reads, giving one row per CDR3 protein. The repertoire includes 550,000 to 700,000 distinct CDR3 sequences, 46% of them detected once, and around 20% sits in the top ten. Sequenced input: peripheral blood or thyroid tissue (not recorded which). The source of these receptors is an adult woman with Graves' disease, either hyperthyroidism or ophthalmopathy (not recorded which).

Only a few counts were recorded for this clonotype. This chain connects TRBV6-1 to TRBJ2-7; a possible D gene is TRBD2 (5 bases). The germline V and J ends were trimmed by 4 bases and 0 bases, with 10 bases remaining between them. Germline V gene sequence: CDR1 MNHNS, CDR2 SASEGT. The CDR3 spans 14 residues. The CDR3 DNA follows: TGTGCCAGCAGTGCCGGGAAAAGCTCCTACGAGCAGTACTTC. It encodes CASSAGKSSYEQYF.

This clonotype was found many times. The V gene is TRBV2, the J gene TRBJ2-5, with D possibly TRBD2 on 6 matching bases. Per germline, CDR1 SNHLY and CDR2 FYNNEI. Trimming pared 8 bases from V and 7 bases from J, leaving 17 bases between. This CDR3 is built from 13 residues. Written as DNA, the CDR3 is TGTGCCAGCCTGAGGTCCCCCGGGGGGACCCAGTACTTC. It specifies CASLRSPGGTQYF.

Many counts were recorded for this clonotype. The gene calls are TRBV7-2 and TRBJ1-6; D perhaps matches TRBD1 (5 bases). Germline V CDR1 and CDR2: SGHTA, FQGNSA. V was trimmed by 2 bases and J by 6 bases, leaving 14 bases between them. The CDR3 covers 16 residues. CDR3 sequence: CASSLQGRSPNSPLHF. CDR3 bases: TGTGCCAGCAGCTTACAGGGTCGGTCACCTAATTCACCCCTCCACTTT.

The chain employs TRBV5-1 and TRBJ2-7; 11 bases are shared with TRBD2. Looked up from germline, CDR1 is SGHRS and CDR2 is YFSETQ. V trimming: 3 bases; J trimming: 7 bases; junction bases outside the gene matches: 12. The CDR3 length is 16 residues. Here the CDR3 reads CASSSETGTSGTEQYF. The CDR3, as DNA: TGCGCCAGCAGCTCAGAAACAGGGACTAGCGGTACGGAGCAGTACTTC.

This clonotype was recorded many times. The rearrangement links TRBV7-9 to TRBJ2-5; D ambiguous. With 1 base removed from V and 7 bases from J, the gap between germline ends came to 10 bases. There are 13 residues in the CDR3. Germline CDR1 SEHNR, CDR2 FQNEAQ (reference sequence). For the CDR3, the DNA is TGTGCCAGCAGCTTAGATCCGAGTTGGACCCAGTACTTC. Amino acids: CASSLDPSWTQYF.

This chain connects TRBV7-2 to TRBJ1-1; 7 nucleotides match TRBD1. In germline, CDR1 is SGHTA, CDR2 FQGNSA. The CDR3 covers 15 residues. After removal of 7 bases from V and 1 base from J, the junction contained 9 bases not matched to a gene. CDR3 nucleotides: TGTGCCAGCACCCAGACAGGGTTGGGGAACACTGAAGCTTTCTTT. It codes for CASTQTGLGNTEAFF.

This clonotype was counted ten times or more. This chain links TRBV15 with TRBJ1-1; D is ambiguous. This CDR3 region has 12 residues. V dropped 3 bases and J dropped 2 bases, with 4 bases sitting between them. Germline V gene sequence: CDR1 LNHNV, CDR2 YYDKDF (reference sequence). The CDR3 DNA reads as TGTGCCACCAGCAGGGCTAACACTGAAGCTTTCTTT. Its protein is CATSRANTEAFF.

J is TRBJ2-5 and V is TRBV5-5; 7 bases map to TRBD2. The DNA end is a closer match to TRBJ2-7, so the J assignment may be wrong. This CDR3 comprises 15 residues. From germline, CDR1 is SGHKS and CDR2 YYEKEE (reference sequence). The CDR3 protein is CASSLFSSGPYEQYF. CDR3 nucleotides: TGTGCCAGCAGTTTATTTTCTAGCGGTCCCTACGAGCAGTACTTC.

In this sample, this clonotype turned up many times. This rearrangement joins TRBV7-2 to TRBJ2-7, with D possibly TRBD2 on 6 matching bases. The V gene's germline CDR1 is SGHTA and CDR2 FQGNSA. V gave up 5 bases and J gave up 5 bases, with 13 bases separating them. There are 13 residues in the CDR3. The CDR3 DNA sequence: TGTGCCAGCAGCCCCAGCCCGGGGGACGAGCAGTACTTC. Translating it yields CASSPSPGDEQYF.

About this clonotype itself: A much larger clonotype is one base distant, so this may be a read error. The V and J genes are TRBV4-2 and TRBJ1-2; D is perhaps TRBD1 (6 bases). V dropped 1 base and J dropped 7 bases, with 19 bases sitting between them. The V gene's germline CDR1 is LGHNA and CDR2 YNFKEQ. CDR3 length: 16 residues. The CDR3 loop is CASSQGAYNRETGYTF. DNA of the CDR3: TGTGCCAGCAGCCAAGGAGCGTATAACAGGGAGACTGGCTACACCTTC.

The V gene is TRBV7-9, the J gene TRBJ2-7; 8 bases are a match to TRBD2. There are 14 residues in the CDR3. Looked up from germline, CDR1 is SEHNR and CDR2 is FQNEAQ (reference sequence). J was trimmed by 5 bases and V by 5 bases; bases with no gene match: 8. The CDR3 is CASSIGGVSHEQYF. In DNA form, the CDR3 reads TGTGCCAGCAGCATCGGGGGGGTTAGCCACGAGCAGTACTTC.

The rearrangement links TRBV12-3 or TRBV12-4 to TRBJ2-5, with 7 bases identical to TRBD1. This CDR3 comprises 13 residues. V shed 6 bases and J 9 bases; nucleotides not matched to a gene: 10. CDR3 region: CASRNRGGQPQYF. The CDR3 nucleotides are TGTGCCAGCAGAAACAGGGGTGGGCAGCCCCAGTACTTC.

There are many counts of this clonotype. Here the CDR3 reads CASSIVGKDQPQHF. The CDR3 DNA is TGTGCCAGTAGTATAGTAGGGAAGGATCAGCCCCAGCATTTT. V is TRBV19 and J is TRBJ1-5; D unclear. Trimming took off 1 base at V and 5 bases at J, with 9 bases between the two ends. Germline V gene lookup returns CDR1 LNHDA and CDR2 SQIVND (reference sequence). This CDR3 has 14 amino acids.

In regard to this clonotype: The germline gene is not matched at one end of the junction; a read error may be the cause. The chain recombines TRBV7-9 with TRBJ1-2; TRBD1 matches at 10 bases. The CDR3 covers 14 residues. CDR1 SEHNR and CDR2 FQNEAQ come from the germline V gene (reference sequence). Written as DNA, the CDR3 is TGCGCCAGCAGCATAAGACAGGGGGCCTATGGCTACACCTTC. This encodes CASSIRQGAYGYTF.

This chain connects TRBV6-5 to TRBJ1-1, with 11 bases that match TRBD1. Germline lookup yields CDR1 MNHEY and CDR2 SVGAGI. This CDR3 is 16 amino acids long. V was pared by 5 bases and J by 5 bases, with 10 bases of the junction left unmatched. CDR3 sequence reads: CASSLPLGTGGTEAFF. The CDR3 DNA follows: TGTGCCAGCAGTCTACCACTTGGGACAGGGGGTACTGAAGCTTTCTTT.

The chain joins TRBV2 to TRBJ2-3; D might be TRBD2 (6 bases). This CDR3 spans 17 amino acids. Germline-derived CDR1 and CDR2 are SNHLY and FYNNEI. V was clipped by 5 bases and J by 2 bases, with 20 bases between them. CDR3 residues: CASSHTGTPEFTDTQYF. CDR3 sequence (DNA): TGTGCCAGCAGTCATACTGGGACTCCAGAATTCACAGATACGCAGTATTTT.

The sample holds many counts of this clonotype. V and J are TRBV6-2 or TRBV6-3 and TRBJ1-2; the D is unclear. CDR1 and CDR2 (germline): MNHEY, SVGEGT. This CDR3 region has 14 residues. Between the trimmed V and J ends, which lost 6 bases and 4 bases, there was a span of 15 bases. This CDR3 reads CASSSPLAAYGYTF. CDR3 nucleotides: TGTGCCAGCAGCTCCCCCCTGGCAGCCTATGGCTACACCTTC.

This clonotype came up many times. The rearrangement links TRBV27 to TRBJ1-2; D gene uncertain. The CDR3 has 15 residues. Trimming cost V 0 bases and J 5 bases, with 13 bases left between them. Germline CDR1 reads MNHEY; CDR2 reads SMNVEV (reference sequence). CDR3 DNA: TGTGCCAGCAGTTTATCCCCACTTAGGGTTTATGGCTACACCTTC. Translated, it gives CASSLSPLRVYGYTF.

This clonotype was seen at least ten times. CDR3 bases: TGCGCCAGCAGCTCCGCTGGGGGTCGGATGAACACTGAAGCTTTCTTT. Protein sequence: CASSSAGGRMNTEAFF. The rearrangement uses TRBV5-1 and TRBJ1-1, with D tentatively TRBD1 (5 bases). This CDR3 spans 16 amino acids. Germline V gives CDR1 SGHRS, CDR2 YFSETQ. V shed 3 bases and J shed 0 bases, with 15 bases lying between them.

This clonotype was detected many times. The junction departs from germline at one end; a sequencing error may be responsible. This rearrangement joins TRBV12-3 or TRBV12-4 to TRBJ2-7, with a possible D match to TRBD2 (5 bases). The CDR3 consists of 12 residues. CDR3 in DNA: TGCGCCAGCAGTGAAGGAGGCTACGAGCAGTACTTC. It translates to CASSEGGYEQYF.

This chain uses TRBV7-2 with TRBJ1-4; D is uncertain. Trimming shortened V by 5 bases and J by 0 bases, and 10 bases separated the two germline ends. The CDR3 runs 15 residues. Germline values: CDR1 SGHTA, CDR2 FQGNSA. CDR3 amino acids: CASSVDIATNEKLFF. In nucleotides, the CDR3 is TGTGCCAGCAGCGTAGACATAGCAACTAATGAAAAACTGTTTTTT.

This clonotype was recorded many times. CDR3 DNA sequence: TGTGCCAGCAGTATTGTACTGAACACTGAAGCTTTCTTT. Its protein is CASSIVLNTEAFF. The V call is TRBV28, the J call TRBJ1-1; D call uncertain. The CDR3 totals 13 residues. The germline V gene has CDR1 MDHEN and CDR2 SYDVKM. Trimming stripped 5 bases from V and 0 bases from J, with 7 bases between.